The TCR beta chain described here comes from a study of early T cells in non-severe SARS-CoV-2 infection. Study summary: Unsorted whole-blood RNA was sequenced in bulk, leaving chains unpaired.

The TCR library protocol was used to attach unique molecular identifiers. These identifiers were attached to individual cDNA molecules. TCRdb ran MiXCR on the 5' RACE reads and lists one entry per CDR3 protein. The sample carries more than 20,000 distinct CDR3 sequences, more than 5% recorded once. Points on this clonotype: Its matching antigen is unknown.

Study-wide results and caveats: Private and CD4 specificities were missed by VDJdb matching, which favored anti-spike CD8 responses.

CDR1 is ENHRY, CDR2 SYGVKD, per germline. The V segment lost 6 bases and the J segment 6 bases; nucleotides outside the gene matches: 6. The CDR3 length is 14 residues. V gene TRBV10-3 combines with J gene TRBJ2-1; 9 bases are shared with TRBD1. The sample in question was whole blood, obtained at baseline. The TCR comes from an adult who was a healthcare worker with PCR-confirmed SARS-CoV-2 infection or an uninfected control (not recorded which). CDR3 bases: TGTGCCATCAGCGGGACAGGGTCACTCAATGAGCAGTTCTTC. The encoded protein is CAISGTGSLNEQFF.